This T cell receptor beta chain was captured in a study of blood T cell repertoires in COVID-19. At the level of the study: The study drew acute and convalescent COVID-19 samples from the United States, Italy and Spain. Sources were T cells, B-cell-depleted T cells, or PBMCs; the material itself was cDNA or gDNA.

Some clones are missing from TCRdb's copy, which holds only in-frame ones; the method was immunoSEQ multiplex PCR. The data hold approximately 430,000 clones, with about nine tenths observed a single time. The CDR3 totals 16 residues. Germline trimming cut 4 bases from V and 6 bases from J; bases unmatched to any gene: 13. Germline lookup yields CDR1 SGDLS and CDR2 YYNGEE. The V gene is TRBV9, the J gene TRBJ1-3; 7 bases are shared with TRBD1. This receptor was obtained from a woman between 25 and 40 years old with active or convalescent COVID-19. Sequencing was done on a sample of peripheral blood. The CDR3 bases are TGTGCCAGCAGCTTGCGACAGGGCGTAGGCGAAAACACCATATATTTT. Its translation: CASSLRQGVGENTIYF.